A selection of T cell receptor beta chains follows, all from one sample in a study of beta chain features in type 1 diabetes. The repertoire was sequenced with immunoSEQ multiplex PCR; TCRdb's copy has only in-frame clones and lacks some. The profile shows hundreds of thousands of clones, more than 12% of them singletons. The sequenced sample consisted of naive CD4+ T cells from blood. The receptors were sampled from a man aged 18 to 30 with type 1 diabetes. The CDR3 runs from the conserved cysteine through the conserved F or W. The D gene is left open where the match is weak. Expanded clones are given a class, and other clones once, few, many or no size at all.

14,TRBJ2-7,TRBV19,few,.,CASSSQGGSYEQYF,TGTGCCAGTAGTAGTCAGGGGGGCAGTTACGAGCAGTACTTC
13,TRBJ2-1,TRBV7-9,few,.,CASGAGPYNEQFF,TGTGCCTCCGGGGCGGGGCCCTACAATGAGCAGTTCTTC
17,TRBJ2-1,TRBV4-2,.,TRBD2,CASSQLGLAGVIDEQFF,TGTGCCAGCAGCCAATTAGGGCTAGCGGGAGTAATAGATGAGCAGTTCTTC
14,TRBJ2-1,TRBV30,.,.,CAWRPYSAYNEQFF,TGTGCCTGGAGGCCGTACTCAGCCTACAATGAGCAGTTCTTC
16,TRBJ2-7,TRBV4-3,few,.,CASSQEVGRVLSEQYF,TGCGCCAGCAGCCAAGAAGTTGGCAGGGTCCTGAGCGAGCAGTACTTC
16,TRBJ2-1,TRBV7-2,.,TRBD2,CASSSPVWLAGNEQFF,TGTGCCAGCAGCTCTCCCGTTTGGCTAGCGGGGAATGAGCAGTTCTTC
12,TRBJ2-7,TRBV2,.,.,CASNYRTYEQYF,TGTGCCAGCAACTACAGAACCTACGAGCAGTACTTC
18,TRBJ1-2,TRBV10-1,.,TRBD1,CASSPARDRGHVNYGYTF,TGCGCCAGCAGTCCAGCTCGGGACAGGGGGCATGTAAACTATGGCTACACCTTC
15,TRBJ2-7,TRBV7-6,few,.,CASSFTTAERDEQYF,TGTGCCAGCAGCTTCACGACAGCAGAGAGGGACGAGCAGTACTTC
15,TRBJ2-1,TRBV6-1,few,.,CASSEGAYFYNEQFF,TGTGCCAGCAGTGAAGGAGCGTATTTCTACAATGAGCAGTTCTTC